A single sample gave rise to the 18 T cell receptor beta chains below, sequenced in a study of blood T cell repertoires in COVID-19. The protocol was immunoSEQ multiplex PCR, while the TCRdb copy is restricted to in-frame clones and leaves out a portion. The table lists about 270,000 clones, 81% of them singletons. Material for sequencing was peripheral blood. The source of these receptors is a woman in her fifties or sixties with active or convalescent COVID-19.

The V call is TRBV6-6, the J call TRBJ2-1; D call uncertain. Germline V lookup: CDR1 MNHNY, CDR2 SVGAGI (reference sequence). V was trimmed by 2 bases and J by 7 bases, leaving 9 bases between them. This CDR3 has 13 residues. This chain's CDR3 is CASSYLERNEQFF. The CDR3 DNA reads as TGTGCCAGCAGTTACCTGGAGAGGAATGAGCAGTTCTTC.

The CDR3 region is CASSRGGDFITGELFF. For the CDR3, the DNA is TGTGCCAGCAGCCGTGGGGGGGACTTCATAACCGGGGAGCTGTTTTTT. J is TRBJ2-2 and V is TRBV7-9, with 7 bases fitting TRBD2. Germline V lookup: CDR1 SEHNR, CDR2 FQNEAQ (reference sequence). Trimming cost V 5 bases and J 5 bases; bases outside gene matches: 11. This CDR3 has 16 residues.

This clone was observed a handful of times. The V and J genes are TRBV5-6 and TRBJ2-5; weak D call: TRBD2 (6 bases). V was cut by 4 bases and J by 4 bases, with 20 bases left in between. CDR3 size: 16 residues. Germline-derived CDR1 and CDR2 are SGHDT and YYEEEE. CDR3: CASSAPGLGIGETQYF. The CDR3 DNA reads as TGTGCCAGCAGCGCCCCGGGACTGGGGATCGGAGAGACCCAGTACTTC.

CDR3 loop: CASGPRLSTGAADTQYF. The CDR3 coding sequence is TGTGCTAGTGGTCCAAGACTGTCTACAGGGGCCGCAGATACGCAGTATTTT. The chain uses TRBV12-5 and TRBJ2-3; TRBD1 agrees at 7 bases. V was pared by 5 bases and J by 4 bases, with 15 bases of the junction left unmatched. Germline loops: CDR1 LGHNT, CDR2 FRNRAP. The CDR3 has 17 amino acids.

This sequence joins TRBV18 and TRBJ1-2; D gene ambiguous. Trimming removed 2 bases at V and 2 bases at J, with 12 bases between. This CDR3 has 15 amino acids. The germline gives CDR1 KGHSH, CDR2 LQKENI. CDR3 sequence reads: CASSPGGGYNYGYTF. The CDR3 DNA reads TGTGCCAGCTCACCAGGAGGAGGGTACAACTATGGCTACACCTTC.

The chain links TRBV6-1 to TRBJ2-5; D remains unclear. The length of the CDR3 is 12 residues. Trimming took off 3 bases at V and 4 bases at J, with 6 bases between the two ends. Germline CDR1 and CDR2: MNHNS and SASEGT. The CDR3 DNA is TGTGCCAGCAGTGAGACAACAGAGACCCAGTACTTC. This codes for CASSETTETQYF.

This sequence joins TRBV19 and TRBJ1-1; perhaps TRBD1 as D (6 bases). CDR1 is LNHDA, CDR2 SQIVND, per germline (reference sequence). The CDR3 totals 15 residues. The V end lost 7 bases, the J end lost 1 base, and 16 bases lay between the germline ends. In DNA, the CDR3 is TGTGCCAGTACCCCCTGGGGGGGCGCGAACACTGAAGCTTTCTTT. As protein: CASTPWGGANTEAFF.

The chain couples TRBV27 to TRBJ1-5, with D perhaps TRBD1 (6 bases). The CDR3 has 14 residues. Between the trimmed V and J ends, which lost 3 bases and 4 bases, there was a span of 10 bases. In germline, CDR1 is MNHEY, CDR2 SMNVEV (reference sequence). CDR3 in amino acids: CASSFPGTNQPQHF. The CDR3 DNA is TGTGCCAGCAGTTTTCCGGGGACAAATCAGCCCCAGCATTTT.

The V and J genes are TRBV12-3 or TRBV12-4 and TRBJ1-1, with D uncertain. Deletions cut 3 bases from V and 5 bases from J, with 7 bases between. CDR3 length: 12 residues. CDR3 residues: CASSLGRTEAFF. CDR3 DNA: TGTGCCAGCAGTTTGGGGAGAACTGAAGCTTTCTTT.

The count of this clone is one. V is TRBV5-6 and J is TRBJ2-1, with a possible D match to TRBD2 (5 bases). The CDR3 length is 12 residues. Trimming removed 3 bases at V and 4 bases at J, with 5 bases between. Per the germline V gene, CDR1 is SGHDT and CDR2 is YYEEEE. Here the CDR3 reads CASSWEYNEQFF. DNA of the CDR3: TGTGCCAGCAGCTGGGAGTACAATGAGCAGTTCTTC.

As regards this clone: At one of its ends the junction is not consistent with the germline gene, which may arise from a read error. The chain recombines TRBV6-5 with TRBJ1-4; 9 nucleotides line up with TRBD1. Per germline, CDR1 MNHEY and CDR2 SVGAGI. The CDR3 has 15 amino acids. The CDR3 sequence is CASSDSGQGNEKLFF. For the CDR3, the DNA is TGTGCCAGCAGTGACTCGGGACAGGGAAACGAAAAACTGTTTTTT.

CDR3 residues: CASSTRQGNYGYTF. CDR3 nucleotides: TGTGCCAGCAGCACTCGACAGGGTAACTATGGCTACACCTTC. The V call is TRBV7-2, the J call TRBJ1-2; 7 bases are a match to TRBD1. CDR1 and CDR2 (germline): SGHTA, FQGNSA. The junction had 4 bases not matched to a gene; V was cut back by 5 bases and J by 1 base. There are 14 residues in the CDR3.

V usage is TRBV6-5 and J usage is TRBJ1-5, with 8 nucleotides matching TRBD1. Germline V gene sequence: CDR1 MNHEY, CDR2 SVGAGI. This CDR3 region has 15 residues. The junction had 5 bases not matched to a gene; V was cut back by 6 bases and J by 1 base. The CDR3 DNA reads TGTGCCAGCAGGCCAGGGGGCGCGAGCAATCAGCCCCAGCATTTT. This gives the protein CASRPGGASNQPQHF.

The J gene is TRBJ1-1, the V gene TRBV9, with D unresolved. The CDR3 extends over 16 amino acids. The V end lost 0 bases, the J end lost 0 bases, and 12 bases lay between the germline ends. CDR1 is SGDLS and CDR2 is YYNGEE in the germline V gene. The CDR3 spells CASSVDPGSMNTEAFF. The CDR3 nucleotides are TGTGCCAGCAGCGTAGATCCAGGCTCAATGAACACTGAAGCTTTCTTT.

CDR3 in DNA: TGTGCCAGCAGCGCGGAGGGACTTTTGACAGGGATTGGCACCGGGGAGCTGTTTTTT. The encoded protein is CASSAEGLLTGIGTGELFF. The rearrangement joins TRBV5-5 to TRBJ2-2; D is possibly TRBD1 (7 bases). The germline V gene has CDR1 SGHKS and CDR2 YYEKEE (reference sequence). Between the trimmed V and J ends, which lost 4 bases and 4 bases, there was a span of 26 bases. The length of the CDR3 is 19 residues.

The V call is TRBV5-1, the J call TRBJ1-2; 8 nucleotides line up with TRBD1. The V gene end was trimmed by 0 bases and the J gene end by 7 bases; junction bases not matched to a gene: 8. The CDR3 sequence is 15 residues long. Per germline, CDR1 SGHRS and CDR2 YFSETQ. CDR3 region: CASSLAAGGTSGYTF. The CDR3 coding sequence is TGCGCCAGCAGCTTGGCGGCAGGGGGCACGAGTGGCTACACCTTC.

The V and J genes are TRBV5-1 and TRBJ2-7, with TRBD2 identical over 8 bases. The CDR3 is 17 amino acids. Germline trimming cut 0 bases from V and 2 bases from J; bases unmatched to any gene: 10. Per germline, CDR1 SGHRS and CDR2 YFSETQ. The CDR3 sequence is CASSLAAGSGDAYEQYF. The CDR3 DNA sequence: TGCGCCAGCAGCTTGGCCGCCGGTAGCGGGGACGCCTACGAGCAGTACTTC.

J is TRBJ2-3 and V is TRBV27; D possibly corresponds to TRBD2 (6 bases). Trimming cost V 8 bases and J 2 bases, with 11 bases left between them. This CDR3 spans 13 amino acids. Germline CDR1 MNHEY, CDR2 SMNVEV (reference sequence). CDR3 loop: CASGLLHTDTQYF. The CDR3 coding sequence is TGTGCCAGCGGACTACTCCACACAGATACGCAGTATTTT.